The 21 T cell receptor beta chains given below trace back to one sample, sequenced in a study of T cells after yellow fever vaccination. TCRdb recomputed calls from the 5' RACE reads with MiXCR, one row per CDR3 protein. The sample holds about 240,000 distinct CDR3 sequences; around 7% are singletons and the top ten take around 0.9%. The sequenced sample was CD4+ T cells sorted from PBMCs, obtained 15 days after the yellow fever booster vaccination. The receptors come from a man aged 30 to 45 who received the YFV17D yellow fever vaccine.

There are many counts of this clonotype. The chain carries TRBV7-2 and TRBJ2-3; no definite D call. Deletions cut 4 bases from V and 6 bases from J, with 5 bases between. Looked up from germline, CDR1 is SGHTA and CDR2 is FQGNSA. The length of the CDR3 is 11 residues. CDR3 in amino acids: CASSSRDTQYF. CDR3 coding DNA: TGTGCCAGCAGCTCTCGGGATACGCAGTATTTT.

This clonotype has at least ten counts. The V and J genes are TRBV9 and TRBJ2-6; 7 bases align to TRBD1. This CDR3 comprises 15 residues. Germline trimming cut 4 bases from V and 2 bases from J; bases unmatched to any gene: 3. Germline-derived CDR1 and CDR2 are SGDLS and YYNGEE. The CDR3 loop reads CASSPDRAGANVLTF. The CDR3 DNA reads as TGTGCCAGCAGCCCCGACAGGGCTGGGGCCAACGTCCTGACTTTC.

This clonotype was observed a few times. The V call is TRBV3-1, the J call TRBJ1-1; D perhaps matches TRBD1 (5 bases). Trimming cost V 1 base and J 4 bases, with 7 bases left between them. The CDR3 totals 13 residues. Germline lookup yields CDR1 LGHDT and CDR2 YNNKEL (reference sequence). This CDR3 reads CASSQGTSTEAFF. CDR3 nucleotides: TGTGCCAGCAGCCAAGGGACATCCACTGAAGCTTTCTTT.

This clonotype was detected ten times or more. The rearrangement uses TRBV20-1 and TRBJ2-4; no clear D gene. The CDR3 spans 12 residues. The V and J ends lost 1 base and 8 bases respectively, with 9 bases between them. Germline values: CDR1 DFQATT, CDR2 SNEGSKA (reference sequence). The CDR3 DNA is TGCAGTGCTAGAGGAGGCGAGTACATTCAGTACTTC. Encoded protein: CSARGGEYIQYF.

This clonotype came up a few times. This sequence joins TRBV6-1 and TRBJ1-1; no clear D gene. Germline loops: CDR1 MNHNS, CDR2 SASEGT. This CDR3 is 13 amino acids long. V was pared by 7 bases and J by 1 base, with 10 bases between. CDR3 loop: CASKRSRNTEAFF. CDR3 DNA sequence: TGTGCCAGCAAGAGGAGCAGGAACACTGAAGCTTTCTTT.

V usage is TRBV14 and J usage is TRBJ2-1; D possibly matches TRBD1 or TRBD2 (5 bases each). Germline V gene lookup returns CDR1 SGHDN and CDR2 FVKESK. V lost 3 bases and J lost 12, with 9 bases in between. This CDR3 region has 11 residues. CDR3 bases: TGTGCCAGCAGCCACTCAGGGAGGCAGTTCTTC. The encoded protein is CASSHSGRQFF.

This clonotype was seen at least ten times. The chain couples TRBV29-1 to TRBJ1-2, with 8 bases lining up with TRBD1. Germline CDR1 is SQVTM and CDR2 is ANQGSEA. This CDR3 contains 15 residues. V was pared by 6 bases and J by 0 bases, with 9 bases of the junction left unmatched. The CDR3: CSVGYRGRPNYGYTF. The CDR3 DNA reads TGCAGCGTGGGATACAGGGGGAGACCTAACTATGGCTACACCTTC.

The chain links TRBV7-2 to TRBJ2-5, with D perhaps TRBD1 or TRBD2 (5 bases each). V dropped 3 bases and J dropped 1 base, with 15 bases sitting between them. The CDR3 length is 16 residues. Germline lookup yields CDR1 SGHTA and CDR2 FQGNSA. CDR3 in DNA: TGTGCCAGCAGCTTCGCATGGGGGTACCCCCAAGAGACCCAGTACTTC. This gives the protein CASSFAWGYPQETQYF.

This clonotype was detected only a few times. This rearrangement joins TRBV5-6 to TRBJ2-7; the match to TRBD1 covers 9 bases. Germline-derived CDR1 and CDR2 are SGHDT and YYEEEE. CDR3 size: 15 residues. V gave up 2 bases and J gave up 6 bases; unmatched junction bases: 9. CDR3 coding DNA: TGTGCCAGCAGCTTCGCCCGGACAGGGGTTTCCGAGCAGTACTTC. Translating it yields CASSFARTGVSEQYF.

The chain recombines TRBV6-1 with TRBJ2-3; no definite D call. The germline V and J ends were trimmed by 3 bases and 0 bases, with 7 bases remaining between them. Germline CDR1 reads MNHNS; CDR2 reads SASEGT. This CDR3 is built from 14 residues. The chain's CDR3 is CASSDGRSTDTQYF. The DNA of the CDR3 is TGTGCCAGCAGTGACGGCAGAAGCACAGATACGCAGTATTTT.

This clonotype was seen repeatedly, ten times or more. The V gene is TRBV28, the J gene TRBJ1-4; D remains ambiguous. This CDR3 contains 11 residues. Germline CDR1 and CDR2: MDHEN and SYDVKM. Trimming cost V 2 bases and J 14 bases, with 9 bases left between them. The CDR3 sequence: CASSLTSHLFF. CDR3 in DNA: TGTGCCAGCAGTTTAACCAGTCACCTGTTTTTT.

This rearrangement joins TRBV29-1 to TRBJ2-7, with TRBD1 as a possible D gene (5 bases). CDR3 size: 14 residues. Deletions cut 5 bases from V and 4 bases from J, with 18 bases between. Germline V gene data show CDR1 as SQVTM and CDR2 as ANQGSEA. The CDR3 nucleotides are TGCAGCGTTCAGGGTTCAGTTGATGTGTACGAGCAGTACTTC. This codes for CSVQGSVDVYEQYF.

This clonotype was detected a few times. The CDR3 DNA is TGTGCCACCCTCACAGCGGGAGGTAATGAGCAGTTCTTC. It yields the protein CATLTAGGNEQFF. This chain uses TRBV28 with TRBJ2-1; 9 bases map to TRBD2. V shed 10 bases and J 7 bases; nucleotides not matched to a gene: 8. CDR1 is MDHEN and CDR2 is SYDVKM in the germline V gene. This CDR3 is built from 13 residues.

J is TRBJ2-7 and V is TRBV2, with a tentative D call TRBD1 (7 bases). This CDR3 region has 14 residues. V lost 9 bases and J lost 2, with 17 bases in between. CDR1 is SNHLY and CDR2 is FYNNEI in the germline V gene. The CDR3, as DNA: TGTGCCAGACGGGGGACAGCACGACCCTACGAGCAGTACTTC. Translation gives CARRGTARPYEQYF.

The gene calls are TRBV3-1 and TRBJ2-6; D is ambiguous. The germline gives CDR1 LGHDT, CDR2 YNNKEL (reference sequence). The CDR3 has 14 residues. Trimming cost V 7 bases and J 0 bases, with 7 bases left between them. This CDR3 reads CASTTSSGANVLTF. The CDR3 DNA reads TGTGCCAGCACCACGAGCTCTGGGGCCAACGTCCTGACTTTC.

This chain links TRBV5-1 with TRBJ1-5, with 9 nucleotides matching TRBD1. The CDR3 spans 14 residues. Looked up from germline, CDR1 is SGHRS and CDR2 is YFSETQ. Trimming took 5 bases from V and 5 from J; bases not matched to a gene: 5. The CDR3 loop reads CASSQGTGHQPQHF. The CDR3 bases are TGCGCCAGCAGTCAAGGGACAGGGCATCAGCCCCAGCATTTT.

This rearrangement joins TRBV4-3 to TRBJ2-3; 7 positions match TRBD2. Trimming took 4 bases from V and 6 from J; bases not matched to a gene: 13. The CDR3 has 16 residues. Germline loops: CDR1 LGHNA, CDR2 YSLEER. The CDR3 bases are TGCGCCAGCAGCCCCACCCTAGCGCCGCGGGGGGATACGCAGTATTTT. Amino acids: CASSPTLAPRGDTQYF.

This clonotype came up a few times. The V and J genes are TRBV10-3 and TRBJ2-6, with D unclear. The V gene lost 6 bases and the J gene lost 0 bases, with 9 bases spanning the gap. From germline, CDR1 is ENHRY and CDR2 SYGVKD. The CDR3 totals 15 residues. CDR3 nucleotides: TGTGCCATCAGCGATTCAGGCTCTGGGGCCAACGTCCTGACTTTC. Protein sequence: CAISDSGSGANVLTF.

This clonotype was observed at least ten times. The chain employs TRBV4-3 and TRBJ2-1; 8 bases map to TRBD2. CDR3 length: 16 residues. The trim removed 0 bases at V and 3 bases at J, leaving 4 bases unmatched. Germline CDR1 is LGHNA and CDR2 is YSLEER. CDR3 protein: CASSQDALADYNEQFF. The CDR3 DNA reads TGCGCCAGCAGCCAAGATGCACTAGCGGACTACAATGAGCAGTTCTTC.

This clonotype occurred a few times. The chain uses TRBV24-1 and TRBJ2-5, with no clear D. V lost 9 bases to trimming and J lost 5 bases, with 15 bases between them. CDR3 length: 13 amino acids. CDR1 and CDR2 (germline): KGHDR, SFDVKD. The CDR3 loop reads CATEGVSWETQYF. The DNA of the CDR3 is TGTGCCACCGAAGGAGTTTCGTGGGAGACCCAGTACTTC.

V gene TRBV18 combines with J gene TRBJ1-5; no clear D. The CDR3 runs to 14 residues. Trimming cost V 5 bases and J 9 bases, with 17 bases left between them. The germline V gene has CDR1 KGHSH and CDR2 LQKENI. CDR3 sequence: CASSGNLEDSPQHF. CDR3 DNA sequence: TGTGCCAGCTCAGGGAATCTAGAGGATTCGCCCCAGCATTTT.